This T cell receptor (beta chain) originates from a study of graft-versus-host responses after intestinal transplantation. TCRdb keeps only in-frame clones here, not all; method: immunoSEQ multiplex PCR. Of 65,000 to 100,000 clones listed, roughly 90% are singletons. This CDR3 is 13 amino acids long. In germline, CDR1 is SGHDT, CDR2 YYEEEE. The V and J ends lost 4 bases and 3 bases respectively, with 11 bases between them. This clone has just one count. Its specificity is unknown. The clonotype comes from a human donor who was the organ donor for an intestinal transplant. The specimen comprised unstimulated CD8+ T cells sorted from spleen or lymph node cells, sampled before transplant. The rearrangement uses TRBV5-6 and TRBJ2-7, with TRBD1 as a possible D gene (5 bases). CDR3 region: CASSPDTDYEQYF. DNA of the CDR3: TGTGCCAGCAGCCCGGACACCGACTACGAGCAGTACTTC. The whole variable domain, filled in from reference TRBV5-6 and TRBJ2-7, reads DAGVTQSPTHLIKTRGQQVTLRCSPKSGHDTVSWYQQALGQGPQFIFQYYEEEERQRGNFPDRFSGHQFPNYSSELNVNALLLGDSALYLCASSPDTDYEQYFGPGTRLTVT.